This T cell receptor (beta chain) comes out of a study of T cells in Graves' hyperthyroidism and ophthalmopathy. TCR beta CDR3 regions were amplified from RNA transcripts. The study used the HTBI primer set for a first-round RT-PCR of the TCR CDR3. TCRdb processed the multiplex PCR reads anew with MiXCR; each CDR3 protein has one entry. The profile shows roughly 290,000 distinct CDR3 sequences, about a sixth of them singletons. V lost 4 bases to trimming and J lost 5 bases, with 6 bases between them. The CDR3 runs 13 residues. The germline V gene has CDR1 SNHLY and CDR2 FYNNEI. There are many counts of this clonotype.

The chain combines TRBV2 with TRBJ1-6; D remains unclear. Source material: blood. The TCR sequence derives from a woman aged 60-75 years with Graves' ophthalmopathy. CDR3 nucleotides: TGTGCCAGCAGTGTTCGAAATAATTCACCCCTCCACTTT. It specifies CASSVRNNSPLHF.